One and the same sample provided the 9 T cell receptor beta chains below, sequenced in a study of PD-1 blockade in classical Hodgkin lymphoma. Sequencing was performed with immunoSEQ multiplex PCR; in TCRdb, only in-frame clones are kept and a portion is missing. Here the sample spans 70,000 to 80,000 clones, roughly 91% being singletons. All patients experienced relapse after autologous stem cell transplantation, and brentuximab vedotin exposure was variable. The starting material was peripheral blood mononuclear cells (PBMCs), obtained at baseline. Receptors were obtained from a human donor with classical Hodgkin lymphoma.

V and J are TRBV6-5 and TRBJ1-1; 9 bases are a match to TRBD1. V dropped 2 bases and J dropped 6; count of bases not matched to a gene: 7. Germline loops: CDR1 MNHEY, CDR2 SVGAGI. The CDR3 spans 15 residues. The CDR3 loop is CASSYPGQGRAEAFF. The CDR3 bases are TGTGCCAGCAGTTACCCGGGACAGGGCCGAGCTGAAGCTTTCTTT.

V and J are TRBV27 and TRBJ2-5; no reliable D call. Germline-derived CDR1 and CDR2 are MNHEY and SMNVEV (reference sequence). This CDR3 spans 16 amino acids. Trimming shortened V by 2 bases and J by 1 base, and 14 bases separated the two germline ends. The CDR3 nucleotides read TGTGCCAGCAGTTTAACAACCCTCCTTTCCCAAGAGACCCAGTACTTC. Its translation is CASSLTTLLSQETQYF.

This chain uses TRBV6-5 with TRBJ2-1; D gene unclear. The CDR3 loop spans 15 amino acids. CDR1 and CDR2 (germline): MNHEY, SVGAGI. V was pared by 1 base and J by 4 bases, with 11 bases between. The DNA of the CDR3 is TGTGCCAGCAGTTACTTCGGCTTTGGATACAATGAGCAGTTCTTC. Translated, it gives CASSYFGFGYNEQFF.

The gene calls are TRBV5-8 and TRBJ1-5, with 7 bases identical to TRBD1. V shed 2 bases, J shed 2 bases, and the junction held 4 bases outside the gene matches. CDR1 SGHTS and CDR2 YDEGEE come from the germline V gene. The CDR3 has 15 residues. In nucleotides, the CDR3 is TGTGCCAGCAGCTTCTCAGGGGGGGGCAATCAGCCCCAGCATTTT. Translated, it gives CASSFSGGGNQPQHF.

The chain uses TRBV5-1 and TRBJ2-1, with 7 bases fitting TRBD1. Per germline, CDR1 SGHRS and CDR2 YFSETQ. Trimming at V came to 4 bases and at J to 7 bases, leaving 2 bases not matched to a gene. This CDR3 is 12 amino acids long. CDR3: CASSQGDNEQFF. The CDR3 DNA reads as TGCGCCAGCAGCCAGGGGGATAATGAGCAGTTCTTC.

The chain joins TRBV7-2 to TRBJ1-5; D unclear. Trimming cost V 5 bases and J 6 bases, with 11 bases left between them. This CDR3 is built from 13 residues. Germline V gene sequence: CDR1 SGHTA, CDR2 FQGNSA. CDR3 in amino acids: CASSPQVGQPQHF. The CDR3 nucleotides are TGTGCCAGCAGCCCCCAGGTCGGTCAGCCCCAGCATTTT. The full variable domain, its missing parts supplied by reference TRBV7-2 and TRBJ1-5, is GAGVSQSPSNKVTEKGKDVELRCDPISGHTALYWYRQSLGQGLEFLIYFQGNSAPDKSGLPSDRFSAERTGGSVSTLTIQRTQQEDSAVYLCASSPQVGQPQHFGDGTRLSIL.

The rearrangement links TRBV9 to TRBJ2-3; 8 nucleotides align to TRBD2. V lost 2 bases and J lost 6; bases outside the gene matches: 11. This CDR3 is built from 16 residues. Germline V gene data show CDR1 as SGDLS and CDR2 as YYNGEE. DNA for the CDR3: TGTGCCAGCAGCGTGGTACAGCGGGGGTCTTGGGATACGCAGTATTTT. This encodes CASSVVQRGSWDTQYF.

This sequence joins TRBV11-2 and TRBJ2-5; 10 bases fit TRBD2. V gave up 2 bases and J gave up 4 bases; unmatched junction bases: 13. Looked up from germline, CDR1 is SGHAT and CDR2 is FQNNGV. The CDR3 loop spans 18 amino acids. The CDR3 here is CASSLTLASGGKRETQYF. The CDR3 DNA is TGTGCCAGCAGCTTAACCCTTGCTAGCGGGGGTAAGCGAGAGACCCAGTACTTC. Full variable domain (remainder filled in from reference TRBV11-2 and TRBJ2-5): EAGVAQSPRYKIIEKRQSVAFWCNPISGHATLYWYQQILGQGPKLLIQFQNNGVVDDSQLPKDRFSAERLKGVDSTLKIQPAKLEDSAVYLCASSLTLASGGKRETQYFGPGTRLLVL.

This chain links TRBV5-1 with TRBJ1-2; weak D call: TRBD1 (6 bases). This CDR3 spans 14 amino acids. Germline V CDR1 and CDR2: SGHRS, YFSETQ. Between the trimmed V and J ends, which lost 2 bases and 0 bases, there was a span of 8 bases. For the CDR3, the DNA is TGCGCCAGCAGCTTTACAGGGTCTAACTATGGCTACACCTTC. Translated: CASSFTGSNYGYTF.